This T cell receptor beta chain was sequenced in a study of T cell clones after liver transplantation. The overall study: Samples came pre-transplant, pre-randomization before withdrawal, and post-randomization after withdrawal ended.

Clones were read by immunoSEQ multiplex PCR, and TCRdb kept only the in-frame ones, dropping some. Among more than 95,000 clones listed, around 86% were seen once. The CDR3 extends over 16 amino acids. The V gene lost 1 base and the J gene lost 2 bases, with 13 bases spanning the gap. Germline loops: CDR1 SGHNT, CDR2 YENEEA. The input for sequencing was CD4+ T cells from blood, taken before liver transplant. The receptor was isolated from a human donor who received a liver transplant. The chain employs TRBV11-3 and TRBJ2-3; possible D gene TRBD1, 6 bases. This chain's CDR3 is CASSLGHSGATDTQYF. The CDR3 DNA is TGTGCCAGCAGCTTAGGGCATTCAGGGGCCACAGATACGCAGTATTTT.